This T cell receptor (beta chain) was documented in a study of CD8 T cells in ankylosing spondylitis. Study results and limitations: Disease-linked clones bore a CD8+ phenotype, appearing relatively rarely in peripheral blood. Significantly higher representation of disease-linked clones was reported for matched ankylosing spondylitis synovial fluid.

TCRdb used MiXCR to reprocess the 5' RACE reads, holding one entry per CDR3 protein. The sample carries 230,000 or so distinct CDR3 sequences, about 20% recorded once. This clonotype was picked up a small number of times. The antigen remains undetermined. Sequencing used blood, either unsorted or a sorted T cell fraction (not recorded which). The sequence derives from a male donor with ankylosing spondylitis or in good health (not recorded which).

CDR3 bases: TGTGCCAGCAGCTTGTTCGCGGGAAGCCCCCATGAGCAGTTCTTC. Translated, it gives CASSLFAGSPHEQFF. This chain uses TRBV5-8 with TRBJ2-1; a weak D match, TRBD2 (6 bases). V shed 1 base and J shed 8 bases, with 16 bases lying between them. This CDR3 is 15 amino acids long. Germline V gene sequence: CDR1 SGHTS, CDR2 YDEGEE.